The subject of this entry is one TCR beta chain. Its recognized antigen is unknown. No base quality information exists; no much larger clone differs at one position. The sample originates from a study of cytomegalovirus exposure and HLA in healthy donors (dated by TCRdb to 2017 to 2019). Turning to the overall study: An earlier analysis of approximately 550 of the donors reported about 290 Gb of sequence data and around 110 million unique TCR beta sequences from 150 million to 200 million T cells. Roughly 310 gigabases of sequencing data and 70 million to 85 million unique TCR sequences were included in an early release covering 550 to 650 HLA-typed donors. Among the roughly 410 genotyped donors, around 81% belonged to the genetic ancestry cluster associated with self-reported Caucasian donors. The study was designed to test whether signatures of past pathogen exposure could be identified by cataloging public T cell receptors. The study used immunosequencing to profile the T cell repertoires of several hundred subjects and linked those repertoires to cytomegalovirus serostatus. Along with the roughly 700-subject first cohort, a separate validation cohort of 120 different subjects was used. To predict cytomegalovirus infection status, the study combined high-throughput TCR immunosequencing, statistical association of individual TCRs with disease status, and machine learning. In a later analysis, previously published TCR beta repertoires from several hundred donors were re-analyzed and high-resolution HLA genotyping was added so that TCR occurrence patterns could be studied. Rather than drawing on any new phenotypic data, the later analysis identified candidate immune exposures from TCR beta sequences and the way those sequences occurred across donors. To decide whether each TCR beta V gene segment behaved as functional or pseudogenic, an earlier analysis of fewer than 750 of the donors relied on high-throughput TCR beta sequencing. Donor age, sex, ethnicity and CMV serostatus were compiled alongside the repertoire data. A later genetic analysis used genome-wide SNP genotypes for about 55% of the 666 donors, treating that subset as a discovery cohort. All discovery cohort repertoires had been generated on a single sequencing platform. HLA typing covered class I and class II loci at four-digit resolution. Typing coverage varied by locus: roughly 620-640 donors for A, B, C, DRB1 and DQB1; more than 500 for DQA1; around 570 for DPA1; more than 450 for DPB1. Four or five DR-DQ haplotypes were handled as single units for association and clustering because linkage in the cohort was strong. Across 300 to 400 genotyped donors of the cohort, an average of approximately 240,000 unique TCR beta nucleotide sequences per donor were sequenced, and 15% to 20% of those sequences were non-productive.

Libraries were made using the immunoSEQ multiplex PCR assay. A mixture of 60 forward primers for TCR Vbeta segments and 13 reverse primers for TCR Jbeta segments was used in the multiplex PCR. The CDR3 region of rearranged TCR beta genes was amplified from genomic DNA by a multiplex PCR assay. The amplified TCR beta libraries were sequenced on the Illumina HiSeq System as 87-base-pair reads. Under the source paper's analysis protocol: In a later analysis, tens of millions of unique TCR beta chains were counted across the approximately 670 repertoires, and roughly 11 million of these chains were shared by at least two donors. A nearest-neighbor algorithm error-corrected the raw reads and collapsed the reads into unique sequences, merging closely related sequences to remove PCR and sequencing errors. Alignment of CDR3 sequences to IMGT reference sequences was used to assign V, D and J gene segments. For a sequence to be retained, a match of at least six nucleotides was required to both a V gene segment and a J gene segment. Rearrangements were classified as productive when the CDR3 lacked stop codons and remained in frame with V and J, and all other rearrangements were classified as non-productive. Following IMGT convention, CDR3 was defined as the stretch from the second conserved V-encoded cysteine to the conserved J-encoded phenylalanine. The earlier analysis of about 590 of the donors excluded sequences that lacked an unambiguous match to a single V gene segment. An earlier analysis of some 610 of the donors called V segments functional above 56.7% productive rearrangements and segregating when the between-donor standard deviation exceeded 5%. To diagnose cytomegalovirus status from the catalog of TCR beta chain sequences, a statistical classification framework was built. A later analysis assigned V and J genes by comparing TCR nucleotide sequences with IMGT/GENE-DB human TR gene sequences. The TCRdist pipeline was used in a later analysis to assign CDR3 sequences and most-parsimonious VDJ recombination scenarios. In a later analysis, each TCR beta chain was defined by its CDR3 amino acid sequence together with its V-gene family, and reads lacking a unique V-gene family were excluded. A later analysis removed roughly 590 highly shared, low-generation-probability nucleotide sequences to deal with suspected cross-contamination and a sequencing artifact. For each public chain, a later analysis derived a clonal expansion index from normalized ranks of inferred template counts within each repertoire. A later analysis computed generation probabilities with a VDJ recombination model fitted to out-of-frame rearrangements, and checked the results against IGoR. Hypergeometric tests were used in a later analysis to score TCR-TCR, TCR-HLA and TCR-CMV co-occurrence, with a repertoire-size bias correction applied to the TCR pairs. To estimate false discovery rates, a later analysis permuted the HLA or CMV assignments 20 times. In a later analysis, co-occurring TCRs were grouped using DBSCAN, with TCRdist sequence similarity added in when clustering inside HLA-allele-positive subsets. Co-occurrence clustering excluded repertoires with fewer than 30,000 or more than 120,000 public chains, plus five with anomalous nucleotide sharing. Sourced from immuneACCESS, this table was stored by TCRdb with only in-frame sequences that have V and J called. A share of the clones is absent; for the studies checked, an unresolved V gene accounts for under half, and the remainder has no known explanation. Clonal size and the V and J genes are those of that table, whereas D and trimming came from the DNA. This sample holds roughly 150,000 clones; around 79% were observed only once. Approximately 5.7% of the sample comes from the top ten.

Beyond this particular receptor, the publication reports: According to the authors, the approach could potentially be generalized to other disease states and immunological phenotypes. An earlier analysis of 587 of the donors showed that most TCR beta V segments appeared in productive rearrangements either about 87% or about 30% of the time, which broadly matched IMGT annotations. Across donors, most TCR sequences were observed very rarely, whereas some public TCRs were present in many individuals. A group of highly shared sequence variants was considered likely to be a technical artifact of the sequencing pipeline. Linkage disequilibrium might explain the correlated functional status among segregating V segments, but an unknown experimental factor could not be ruled out. In this cohort, only TCR beta chains were sequenced, and detectable features were limited by the absence of alpha or paired-chain data. A further reported finding was that TCR beta sequences accurately predicted the HLA-A and HLA-B alleles for most subjects in the first cohort. A later analysis found that most CMV-associated TCR beta chains appeared HLA-restricted, with HLA associations seemingly driven largely by CMV exposure. In a later genetic analysis, a missense DCLRE1C variant was associated with V-gene and J-gene trimming of TCR beta chains, and the association was replicated in an independent cohort. Specific HLA alleles were associated with 15,000 to 20,000 TCR beta sequences at a false discovery rate of 0.05 in a later analysis. In a later analysis, HLA-associated TCR beta chains were found to be more clonally expanded and to have lower generation probabilities than equally common non-associated chains. Roughly 17 rarely observed V segments, including chromosome 9 orphons, were excluded from the earlier analysis of a few hundred of the donors because counts were too low. The only immune exposure information available for the cohort was CMV serostatus. Several of the top co-occurrence clusters appeared to be linked to parvovirus B19, influenza, CMV and Epstein-Barr virus, according to a later analysis. When HLA alleles, especially DR and DQ, strongly co-occurred, attributing TCR associations to individual alleles was difficult. HLA typing was unavailable for some donors at each locus, so association tests used only the typed subset. A later analysis found that TCR association rates varied across HLA loci, with DRB1 alleles showing the most associated TCRs and HLA-C alleles the fewest. The study gave a list of more than 150 TCR beta chains associated with cytomegalovirus. The classifier was reported to diagnose cytomegalovirus status with high specificity and sensitivity in both the original cohort and the validation cohort. In a later genetic analysis, fewer N-insertions in productive TCRs were reported among donors in an Asian-associated ancestry cluster than the roughly 640-donor mean. A few of the identified cytomegalovirus-associated TCR beta chains were confirmed in vitro to be specific for cytomegalovirus antigens. The 87-base-pair reads could not distinguish some IMGT-functional V segments, including TRBV6-2 and TRBV6-3, so those segments were excluded. The presence/absence analyses assumed that sequencing depth was roughly uniform across donors, and that assumption may not be true.

As encoded in the germline V gene, CDR1 is SGHDT while CDR2 is YYEEEE. The germline V and J ends show losses of 4 bases and 4 bases respectively, and no gene match explains 11 bases of the junction. The CDR3 numbers 16 residues from cysteine through phenylalanine. The DNA shown is the 48-base CDR3, in frame from base 1. The cohort consisted of 650 to 700 healthy bone marrow donors. At the time of sampling, every cohort member was nominally healthy, though immune exposures that went unrecorded were likely present. The donor was CMV seropositive and was included in the group of about 290 seropositive cohort members. Each donor provided a peripheral blood sample, and peripheral blood mononuclear cells were used for TCR beta sequencing. Genomic DNA extraction from the blood cell samples was performed with the Qiagen DNeasy Blood Extraction Kit.

Sample: PBMCs. This chain is built from TRBV5-6 and TRBJ1-1; 9 junctional bases match TRBD1. The sequence derives from a man aged 25 to 40 in good health and CMV-seropositive. The CDR3 region: CASSKRGTGRGTEAFF. In nucleotide form, the sequence is TGTGCCAGCAGCAAAAGGGGGACAGGGAGGGGCACTGAAGCTTTCTTT.